This record looks at one TCR beta chain sequence and its context. Its antigen remains unknown. The data were obtained in a study of Ad26.COV2.S vaccination and SARS-CoV-2 variants. Study-wide points: Comparable non-spike TCR breadth was observed in vaccine and placebo recipients.

Trimming cost V 1 base and J 0 bases, with 10 bases left between them. This CDR3 region has 15 residues. CDR1 is SGHDT, CDR2 YYEEEE, per germline. Treatment: roughly 19 received Ad26.COV2.S at low or high dose, single or two shots; 5 received placebo; per-sample allocation not given. After the first vaccine or placebo injection, samples were drawn on day 63. Clones were read by immunoSEQ multiplex PCR, and TCRdb kept only the in-frame ones, dropping some. The sample has 400,000 to 450,000 clones, roughly 90% seen once; the top ten hold about 1.7%. Sequencing used peripheral blood, obtained in a trial of Ad26.COV2.S vaccine versus placebo. The chain uses TRBV5-6 and TRBJ1-2; weak D call: TRBD1 (6 bases). The origin of this receptor is a person aged 18 to 59 who received the Ad26.COV2.S COVID-19 vaccine or a placebo. CDR3 residues: CASSLTGKANYGYTF. CDR3 bases: TGTGCCAGCAGCTTGACAGGGAAAGCTAACTATGGCTACACCTTC.